The table lists the clone carrying this T cell receptor beta chain with a few counts. These data are taken from a study of T cells in localized non-small cell lung cancer. Sequencing was performed with immunoSEQ multiplex PCR; in TCRdb, only in-frame clones are kept and a portion is missing. Of under 55,000 clones listed, roughly 75% are singletons. The germline gives CDR1 SQVTM, CDR2 ANQGSEA. V was cut by 6 bases and J by 3 bases, with 20 bases left in between. The CDR3 contains 15 residues. The material was PBMCs, obtained before any cancer treatment. The chain has TRBV29-1 and TRBJ1-1; D may be TRBD1 (6 bases). This clonotype was sampled from a woman aged 40-69 years with stage II lung adenocarcinoma. CDR3 bases: TGCAGCGTCGAAAGTGTGGGGGCGCGGGACACTGAAGCTTTCTTT. Translating it yields CSVESVGARDTEAFF. The whole variable domain, filled in from reference TRBV29-1 and TRBJ1-1, reads SAVISQKPSRDICQRGTSLTIQCQVDSQVTMMFWYRQQPGQSLTLIATANQGSEATYESGFVIDKFPISRPNLTFSTLTVSNMSPEDSSIYLCSVESVGARDTEAFFGQGTRLTVV.